This entry features one TCR beta chain sequence. Patients at the Seattle site were enrolled during active infection and followed longitudinally. As processed by the authors: Estimation of nucleated cell counts relied on the amplification of reference gene primers. Here immunoSEQ multiplex PCR was the method, and the copy in TCRdb shows in-frame clones only, minus some. That table supplies the V and J calls and clone size; D and trimming were determined from the DNA. Counted here are around 280,000 clones, approximately 91% occurring once; the ten biggest clones make up about 11%. The data were taken from a study of blood T cell repertoires in COVID-19. Study as a whole: COVID-19 samples from acute and convalescent phases originated in the United States, Italy and Spain. T cells, B-cell-depleted T cells, or PBMCs provided the cDNA or gDNA that served as material.

Germline CDR1 is SGDLS and CDR2 is YYNGEE. There are 14 residues in the CDR3. The J segment lost 8 bases and the V segment lost 9 bases, leaving 13 bases of the junction unmatched. The gene calls are TRBV9 and TRBJ2-1; 8 bases line up with TRBD2. Input material: peripheral blood. The source of this sequence is a woman in her twenties or thirties with COVID-19, enrolled during active disease. The CDR3 loop is CATALAAKGYEQFF. The CDR3 nucleotides read TGTGCCACCGCACTAGCGGCAAAGGGGTATGAGCAGTTCTTC.